This T cell receptor (beta chain) was captured in a study of T cells in Graves' hyperthyroidism and ophthalmopathy. This CDR3 comprises 14 residues. Trimming stripped 4 bases from V and 2 bases from J, with 12 bases between. CDR1 and CDR2 from the germline V gene are LGHDT and YNNKEL (reference sequence). The sample holds many counts of this clonotype. Its target is not known. Study-wide results and limits: Model predictions of ophthalmopathy came a median 6.5 months before onset.

Researchers amplified the TCR beta CDR3 regions from RNA transcripts. First-round RT-PCR targeting the TCR CDR3 was performed with the HTBI primer set. TCRdb itself ran the multiplex PCR reads through MiXCR, one entry per CDR3 protein. In the table there are around 600,000 distinct CDR3 sequences, about 16% of which are singletons. Sequenced material: blood. The rearrangement links TRBV3-1 to TRBJ2-7; D possibly matches TRBD1 or TRBD2 (5 bases each). This TCR was sampled from a woman in her 40s with Graves' ophthalmopathy. The CDR3 spells CASSRSQGAYEQYF. In DNA, the CDR3 is TGTGCCAGCAGCCGATCTCAGGGAGCCTACGAGCAGTACTTC.